This T cell receptor (beta chain) was recovered during a study of cytomegalovirus exposure and HLA in healthy donors. Primers included in the PCR were 60 Vbeta and 13 Jbeta primers. Measured with immunoSEQ multiplex PCR; TCRdb has only the in-frame clones, and not every one. In the table there are some 140,000 clones, around 77% of which are singletons. Study-wide results and caveats: Researchers left out some V segments, among them TRBV6-2 and TRBV6-3, as indistinguishable. The classifier was said to identify cytomegalovirus status with high specificity and sensitivity.

A note on this clone: Its antigen is as yet unknown. A read error may produce the germline difference seen at one junction end.

CDR1 is SEHNR, CDR2 FQNEAQ, per germline (reference sequence). The length of the CDR3 is 16 residues. The chain uses TRBV7-9 and TRBJ2-2; 11 bases are a match to TRBD2. The sequencing input was PBMCs. The source is a young man in good health. CDR3 sequence (DNA): TGTTCCAGCAGATACGGGACTAGCGGTACCGGCGGGGAGCTGTTTTTT. Protein sequence: CSSRYGTSGTGGELFF.